These 29 T cell receptor beta chains were all obtained from the same sample, sequenced in a study of radiation and T cells in renal cell carcinoma. The method was immunoSEQ multiplex PCR; TCRdb's version includes in-frame clones alone and lacks a portion of them. Of about 130,000 clones listed, 88% are singletons. The sample's time point: blood 2 weeks post-SBRT. The treatment denotes: 15 Gy SBRT to primary tumor, nephrectomy 4 weeks later. Here the sequenced sample was blood, taken from a patient whose treatment included radiotherapy and nephrectomy. The receptors originated from a woman aged 70 to 79 with renal cell carcinoma.

V gene TRBV5-1 combines with J gene TRBJ2-2, with a tentative D call TRBD1 (6 bases). V dropped 3 bases and J dropped 2 bases, with 14 bases sitting between them. CDR3 length equals 16 residues. Germline V gives CDR1 SGHRS, CDR2 YFSETQ. Here the CDR3 DNA reads TGCGCCAGCAGCTACTCCGGGACACAAAACACCGGGGAGCTGTTTTTT. Translated, it gives CASSYSGTQNTGELFF.

This chain connects TRBV28 to TRBJ1-1; D is unclear. The germline V and J ends were trimmed by 7 bases and 2 bases, with 14 bases remaining between them. This CDR3 has 14 residues. Germline V gene lookup returns CDR1 MDHEN and CDR2 SYDVKM. CDR3 region: CASISDRFNTEAFF. In nucleotides, the CDR3 is TGTGCCAGCATTTCCGACCGATTTAACACTGAAGCTTTCTTT.

The chain employs TRBV2 and TRBJ2-1, with 8 nucleotides matching TRBD2. This CDR3 region has 16 residues. Germline assignment: CDR1 SNHLY and CDR2 FYNNEI. V dropped 6 bases and J dropped 6; count of bases not matched to a gene: 13. CDR3 loop: CASRPTGTRLSNEQFF. The CDR3 nucleotides read TGTGCCAGCAGACCGACCGGGACTAGACTTAGCAATGAGCAGTTCTTC.

This chain connects TRBV30 to TRBJ2-5, with 9 positions matching TRBD1. The end of the DNA is better explained by TRBJ2-7, so the J call may be wrong. CDR3 length equals 14 residues. Germline CDR1 reads GTSNPN; CDR2 reads SVGIG (reference sequence). The DNA of the CDR3 is TGTGCCTGGATGACCGGGACAGGGCCAGCCGAGCAGTACTTC. This translates into CAWMTGTGPAEQYF.

This rearrangement joins TRBV4-2 to TRBJ2-1, with TRBD2 as a possible D gene (5 bases). The length of the CDR3 is 15 residues. V was pared by 0 bases and J by 6 bases, with 12 bases between. Per the germline V gene, CDR1 is LGHNA and CDR2 is YNFKEQ. In DNA, the CDR3 is TGTGCCAGCAGCCAAGACCGACTACCTAGCAATGAGCAGTTCTTC. Protein product: CASSQDRLPSNEQFF.

This chain links TRBV30 with TRBJ2-2, with 9 bases lining up with TRBD2. Germline assignment: CDR1 GTSNPN and CDR2 SVGIG (reference sequence). The V segment lost 5 bases and the J segment 3 bases; nucleotides outside the gene matches: 16. This CDR3 has 18 amino acids. The CDR3 reads CAWALAGSFRVDTGELFF. The CDR3 bases are TGTGCCTGGGCCCTAGCGGGGTCTTTTAGGGTGGACACCGGGGAGCTGTTTTTT. Supplemented by reference TRBV30 and TRBJ2-2, the full variable domain reads SQTIHQWPATLVQPVGSPLSLECTVEGTSNPNLYWYRQAAGRGLQLLFYSVGIGQISSEVPQNLSASRPQDRQFILSSKKLLLSDSGFYLCAWALAGSFRVDTGELFFGEGSRLTVL.

This clone was found once. The rearrangement joins TRBV7-8 to TRBJ1-1; D remains ambiguous. Germline CDR1 is SGHVS and CDR2 is FQNEAQ. There are 16 residues in the CDR3. V was clipped by 4 bases and J by 11 bases, with 26 bases between them. The chain's CDR3 is CASSYGSSQPFIGAFF. CDR3 nucleotide sequence: TGTGCCAGCAGCTACGGAAGTAGTCAACCCTTTATTGGGGCTTTCTTT.

V gene TRBV5-4 combines with J gene TRBJ2-1, with 7 bases fitting TRBD2. The germline gives CDR1 SGHNT, CDR2 YYREEE (reference sequence). This CDR3 comprises 14 residues. J was trimmed by 2 bases and V by 5 bases; bases with no gene match: 4. The CDR3 protein is CASRGAGAYNEQFF. The CDR3 region has the DNA TGTGCCAGCAGAGGGGCGGGGGCCTACAATGAGCAGTTCTTC. The variable domain in full, completed from reference TRBV5-4 and TRBJ2-1, reads ETGVTQSPTHLIKTRGQQVTLRCSSQSGHNTVSWYQQALGQGPQFIFQYYREEENGRGNFPPRFSGLQFPNYSSELNVNALELDDSALYLCASRGAGAYNEQFFGPGTRLTVL.

The chain has TRBV5-6 and TRBJ2-3, with D possibly TRBD2 on 7 matching bases. Germline V CDR1 and CDR2: SGHDT, YYEEEE. The length of the CDR3 is 16 residues. Trimming left V 2 bases short and J 1 base short, with 14 bases between. This CDR3 reads CASSFNGGPGTDTQYF. As DNA, the CDR3 is TGTGCCAGCAGCTTCAACGGGGGGCCGGGCACAGATACGCAGTATTTT.

Concerning this clone itself: This sample also contains other DNA sequences that code for the same CDR3. The chain employs TRBV7-2 and TRBJ2-7, with 11 bases fitting TRBD2. Trimming cost V 0 bases and J 3 bases; bases outside gene matches: 1. CDR1 and CDR2 from the germline V gene are SGHTA and FQGNSA. The CDR3 runs 15 residues. CDR3 coding DNA: TGTGCCAGCAGCTTAGCCCTAGCGGGGGGCTACGAGCAGTACTTC. Its translation: CASSLALAGGYEQYF.

The gene calls are TRBV5-1 and TRBJ2-7; maybe TRBD2 (6 bases). Germline V gene data show CDR1 as SGHRS and CDR2 as YFSETQ. With 4 bases removed from V and 4 bases from J, the gap between germline ends came to 12 bases. The CDR3 runs 13 residues. The CDR3 sequence: CASSPGGGYEQYF. In nucleotides, the CDR3 is TGCGCCAGCAGCCCCGGCGGAGGGTACGAGCAGTACTTC.

The rearrangement links TRBV9 to TRBJ2-1; 7 bases line up with TRBD2. Germline V gene sequence: CDR1 SGDLS, CDR2 YYNGEE. V gave up 3 bases and J gave up 3 bases; unmatched junction bases: 6. The CDR3 sequence is 15 residues long. The CDR3 sequence: CASSGAERDYNEQFF. The CDR3 coding sequence is TGTGCCAGCAGCGGTGCTGAGCGGGACTACAATGAGCAGTTCTTC.

The chain is built from TRBV19 and TRBJ2-1; D may be TRBD1 (6 bases). Germline lookup yields CDR1 LNHDA and CDR2 SQIVND (reference sequence). This CDR3 comprises 13 residues. CDR3 sequence reads: CAISVGTSNEQFF. CDR3 coding DNA: TGTGCAATAAGTGTGGGGACATCCAATGAGCAGTTCTTC.

The chain joins TRBV7-9 to TRBJ1-5, with D hard to call. The CDR3 has 16 amino acids. Germline CDR1 is SEHNR and CDR2 is FQNEAQ (reference sequence). The germline V and J ends were trimmed by 0 bases and 0 bases, with 9 bases remaining between them. The CDR3, as DNA: TGTGCCAGCAGCTTAGCGTCGGTTTCTAGCAATCAGCCCCAGCATTTT. This encodes CASSLASVSSNQPQHF.

This chain connects TRBV29-1 to TRBJ1-1; D might be TRBD1 (6 bases). Trimming took 4 bases from V and 3 from J, leaving 12 bases between them. The CDR3 has 13 residues. From germline, CDR1 is SQVTM and CDR2 ANQGSEA. The CDR3 nucleotides are TGCAGCGTTGGTTTGGGGGCGGACACTGAAGCTTTCTTT. It yields the protein CSVGLGADTEAFF.

On this clone itself: One end of the junction fails to match germline, which may point to a read error. The identical CDR3 is also encoded by other nucleotide sequences in the sample. The chain employs TRBV5-1 and TRBJ1-1; weak D call: TRBD1 (5 bases). CDR3 size: 13 residues. CDR1 and CDR2 from the germline V gene are SGHRS and YFSETQ. This chain's CDR3 is CASSLVPGAVAFF. The CDR3 DNA reads as TGCGCCAGCAGTTTGGTACCCGGGGCGGTAGCTTTCTTT.

This rearrangement joins TRBV6-5 to TRBJ2-7; D may be TRBD2 (5 bases). Trimming stripped 5 bases from V and 0 bases from J, with 11 bases between. CDR3 size: 14 residues. Germline V lookup: CDR1 MNHEY, CDR2 SVGAGI. CDR3 residues: CASSRDLYSYEQYF. The CDR3 DNA is TGTGCCAGCAGTCGGGATCTCTACTCCTACGAGCAGTACTTC.

The V gene is TRBV7-2, the J gene TRBJ2-1, with 9 bases matching TRBD2. J was trimmed by 2 bases and V by 8 bases; bases with no gene match: 4. Germline V gives CDR1 SGHTA, CDR2 FQGNSA. The length of the CDR3 is 14 residues. CDR3 nucleotide sequence: TGTGCCAGCGGGGCTAGCGGGGCCTACAATGAGCAGTTCTTC. Amino acid sequence: CASGASGAYNEQFF.

The chain recombines TRBV6-1 with TRBJ2-2; no definite D call. CDR3 length: 14 residues. V gave up 6 bases and J gave up 4 bases, with 12 bases separating them. The germline gives CDR1 MNHNS, CDR2 SASEGT. This chain's CDR3 is CASSLGPGTGELFF. The CDR3 nucleotides are TGTGCCAGCAGCCTGGGTCCGGGCACCGGGGAGCTGTTTTTT.

This chain uses TRBV13 with TRBJ2-3, with 9 nucleotides matching TRBD1. The V gene end was trimmed by 5 bases and the J gene end by 6 bases; junction bases not matched to a gene: 6. The CDR3 covers 14 residues. Germline CDR1 PRHDT, CDR2 FYEKMQ (reference sequence). The CDR3 spells CASSRTGDPDTQYF. DNA of the CDR3: TGTGCCAGCAGCAGGACAGGGGATCCCGATACGCAGTATTTT. Drawing the rest from reference TRBV13 and TRBJ2-3, the complete variable domain is AAGVIQSPRHLIKEKRETATLKCYPIPRHDTVYWYQQGPGQDPQFLISFYEKMQSDKGSIPDRFSAQQFSDYHSELNMSSLELGDSALYFCASSRTGDPDTQYFGPGTRLTVL.

This chain connects TRBV19 to TRBJ1-5; D might be TRBD1 (6 bases). This CDR3 region has 14 residues. CDR1 and CDR2 from the germline V gene are LNHDA and SQIVND (reference sequence). Deletions cut 5 bases from V and 3 bases from J, with 11 bases between. The CDR3 DNA is TGTGCCAGTAGTTTCCGACAGGTCAATCAGCCCCAGCATTTT. Encoded protein: CASSFRQVNQPQHF.

In its sample, this clone was seen once. The chain couples TRBV19 to TRBJ1-2; 8 bases map to TRBD1. Trimming took 5 bases from V and 5 from J; bases not matched to a gene: 10. The CDR3 has 15 amino acids. The germline V gene has CDR1 LNHDA and CDR2 SQIVND (reference sequence). The CDR3 DNA sequence: TGTGCCAGTAGTCAACGACAGGGGCTTCGGTATGGCTACACCTTC. It is translated as CASSQRQGLRYGYTF.

Details on this clone: One end of the junction is discordant with germline, which a read error may explain. The V and J genes are TRBV7-7 and TRBJ1-5; D is unresolved. The CDR3 has 13 amino acids. Germline V CDR1 and CDR2: SSHAT, FNYEAQ (reference sequence). CDR3 protein: CASSLAVGQPQHF. CDR3 sequence (DNA): TGTGCTAGCAGCTTAGCAGTGGGTCAGCCCCAGCATTTT.

The chain is built from TRBV14 and TRBJ2-1; either TRBD1 or TRBD2 may supply D (6 bases each). Between the trimmed V and J ends, which lost 0 bases and 5 bases, there was a span of 23 bases. The germline V gene has CDR1 SGHDN and CDR2 FVKESK. The CDR3 length is 19 residues. CDR3 sequence: CASSQEIGGRIGTNNEQFF. The CDR3 DNA reads TGTGCCAGCAGCCAAGAGATAGGGGGGCGCATCGGAACTAACAATGAGCAGTTCTTC. Based on the CDR3 plus reference TRBV14 and TRBJ2-1, the full variable domain is EAGVTQFPSHSVIEKGQTVTLRCDPISGHDNLYWYRRVMGKEIKFLLHFVKESKQDESGMPNNRFLAERTGGTYSTLKVQPAELEDSGVYFCASSQEIGGRIGTNNEQFFGPGTRLTVL.

This chain joins TRBV6-1 and TRBJ2-5, with 8 bases that match TRBD2. Trimming took 2 bases from V and 6 from J; bases not matched to a gene: 5. The V gene's germline CDR1 is MNHNS and CDR2 SASEGT. This CDR3 has 14 amino acids. The CDR3 coding sequence is TGTGCCAGCAGTGAACGGGGGGGTCCCCAGACCCAGTACTTC. Translated: CASSERGGPQTQYF.

The V call is TRBV7-9, the J call TRBJ2-5; D call uncertain. From germline, CDR1 is SEHNR and CDR2 FQNEAQ (reference sequence). V lost 3 bases and J 2 bases, leaving 10 bases between the germline ends. The CDR3 spans 14 residues. CDR3 coding DNA: TGTGCCAGCAGCTTTGGGTCAACGCAAGAGACCCAGTACTTC. It encodes CASSFGSTQETQYF.

The genes are TRBV2 and TRBJ1-3; D not certain. The V gene lost 1 base and the J gene lost 0 bases, with 7 bases spanning the gap. The CDR3 totals 15 residues. From germline, CDR1 is SNHLY and CDR2 FYNNEI. CDR3 in amino acids: CASSEGVPSGNTIYF. The DNA of the CDR3 is TGTGCCAGCAGTGAAGGAGTCCCCTCTGGAAACACCATATATTTT. Based on the CDR3 plus reference TRBV2 and TRBJ1-3, the full variable domain is EPEVTQTPSHQVTQMGQEVILRCVPISNHLYFYWYRQILGQKVEFLVSFYNNEISEKSEIFDDQFSVERPDGSNFTLKIRSTKLEDSAMYFCASSEGVPSGNTIYFGEGSWLTVV.

This rearrangement joins TRBV27 to TRBJ1-5; D may be TRBD1 (6 bases). CDR1 and CDR2 from the germline V gene are MNHEY and SMNVEV (reference sequence). The CDR3 is 16 residues long. Trimming shortened V by 4 bases and J by 2 bases, and 15 bases separated the two germline ends. As DNA, the CDR3 is TGTGCCAGCAGTTCTTACAGGGAGAAGCGCAATCAGCCCCAGCATTTT. It yields the protein CASSSYREKRNQPQHF.

This clone was seen a handful of times. This chain joins TRBV29-1 and TRBJ2-2; 10 positions match TRBD1. Germline V lookup: CDR1 SQVTM, CDR2 ANQGSEA. The CDR3 spans 15 residues. J gave up 5 bases and V 6 bases, and 9 bases lay outside the gene matches. CDR3 sequence: CSVKYPGQGTGELFF. CDR3 bases: TGCAGCGTCAAATACCCGGGACAGGGGACCGGGGAGCTGTTTTTT.